The sequence of this T cell receptor beta chain was determined in a study of cytomegalovirus exposure and HLA in healthy donors. This CDR3 contains 16 residues. Unmatched junction bases numbered 9, after V lost 4 bases and J lost 5 bases. Germline V CDR1 and CDR2: SGHRS, YFSETQ. Clones were read by immunoSEQ multiplex PCR, and TCRdb kept only the in-frame ones, dropping some. This sample carries some 260,000 clones, more than 85% of them seen once, and the ten largest clones take about 11%. Donors came from a validation cohort of some 110 subjects, distinct from the first 666-subject cohort. As regards this clone: Its specificity is not known.

Broader study findings: The investigators catalogued 180 or so TCR beta chains as cytomegalovirus-associated. Clusters of TCRs from the first cohort tended to co-occur in the approximately 120 validation repertoires (as a later analysis found). While the bulk of TCR sequences proved rare, some public TCRs turned up in many donors.

The source of this sequence is a man younger than 35 in good health and CMV-seropositive. The chain links TRBV5-1 to TRBJ2-3; 11 bases agree with TRBD2. Sequenced sample: PBMCs. CDR3 residues: CASSRALAGGGDTQYF. CDR3 in DNA: TGCGCCAGCAGCCGGGCTCTAGCGGGAGGTGGAGATACGCAGTATTTT.